This TCR beta chain derives from a study of tumor and adjacent non-tumor tissue in lung cancer. The CDR3 runs 16 residues. Germline CDR1 WSHSY, CDR2 SAAADI. Losses at the gene ends were 6 bases for V and 2 bases for J; bases not matched to a gene: 12. RNA was extracted from bulk tissue without any cell sorting. The library came from three nested PCR rounds adapted from ARM-PCR protocols. TCRdb itself ran the multiplex PCR reads through MiXCR, one entry per CDR3 protein. The profile shows 75,000 to 95,000 distinct CDR3 sequences, around 70% of them singletons. The source is a woman aged 40 to 50 with non-small cell lung cancer. Material: lung tumor tissue. The chain has TRBV10-2 and TRBJ2-7, with 8 bases identical to TRBD2. The CDR3 reads CASSRQAGVRAYEQYF. CDR3 in DNA: TGCGCCAGCAGCCGACAAGCGGGAGTCCGGGCCTACGAGCAGTACTTC.